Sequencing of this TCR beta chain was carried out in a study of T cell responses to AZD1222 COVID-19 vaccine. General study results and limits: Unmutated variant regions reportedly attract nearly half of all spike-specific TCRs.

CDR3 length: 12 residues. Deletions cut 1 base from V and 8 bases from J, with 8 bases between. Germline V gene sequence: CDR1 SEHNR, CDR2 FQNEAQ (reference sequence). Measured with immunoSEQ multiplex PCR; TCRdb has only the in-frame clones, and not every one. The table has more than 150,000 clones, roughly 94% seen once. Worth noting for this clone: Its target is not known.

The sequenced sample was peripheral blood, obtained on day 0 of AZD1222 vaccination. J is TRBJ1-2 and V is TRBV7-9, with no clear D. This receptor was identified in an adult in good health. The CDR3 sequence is CASSLDPGGYTF. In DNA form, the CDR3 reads TGTGCCAGCAGCTTAGACCCTGGGGGCTACACCTTC.